This TCR beta chain was documented in a study of monozygotic twins with cystic fibrosis. Data came from immunoSEQ multiplex PCR; TCRdb stores just in-frame clones and leaves some out. The sample contains approximately 33,000 clones, roughly 84% of which appear only once. Germline V CDR1 and CDR2: SGHRS, YFSETQ. V trimming: 7 bases; J trimming: 7 bases; junction bases outside the gene matches: 12. The CDR3 sequence is 15 residues long. The sequence derives from a girl aged 2 to 10 with cystic fibrosis. Sequencing input: blood. J is TRBJ2-1 and V is TRBV5-1; 9 nucleotides agree with TRBD1. Here the CDR3 reads CASAPGDREGNEQFF. The CDR3 DNA is TGCGCCAGCGCCCCAGGGGACAGGGAGGGAAATGAGCAGTTCTTC. Using reference TRBV5-1 and TRBJ2-1 for the parts outside the CDR3, the full variable domain is KAGVTQTPRYLIKTRGQQVTLSCSPISGHRSVSWYQQTPGQGLQFLFEYFSETQRNKGNFPGRFSGRQFSNSRSEMNVSTLELGDSALYLCASAPGDREGNEQFFGPGTRLTVL.